This T cell receptor beta chain is drawn from a study of OX40 agonist ivuxolimab in advanced cancers. At the level of the study: Aged about 23 to 80 with a mean of roughly 63 years, they were approximately 79% male.

Germline CDR1 is MNHEY and CDR2 is SVGAGI. Trimming stripped 4 bases from V and 4 bases from J, with 8 bases between. This CDR3 spans 14 amino acids. Measured with immunoSEQ multiplex PCR; TCRdb has only the in-frame clones, and not every one. Of around 40,000 clones in the sample, approximately 80% are singletons; the top ten hold roughly 4%. V usage is TRBV6-5 and J usage is TRBJ1-6; no reliable D call. The receptor was derived from an adult with an advanced solid tumor such as melanoma, head and neck, liver or kidney cancer. The starting material was CD4+ or CD8+ T cells sorted from blood, obtained in a trial of the OX40 agonist ivuxolimab. DNA for the CDR3: TGTGCCAGCAGTTTGGGCGCTTATAATTCACCCCTCCACTTT. Amino acids: CASSLGAYNSPLHF.